These 20 T cell receptor beta chains share one sample of origin, sequenced in a study of blood T cell repertoires in COVID-19. Assay: immunoSEQ multiplex PCR; the TCRdb copy retains only in-frame clones and omits some. The repertoire holds some 150,000 clones, with over 75% as singletons. Source material: peripheral blood. These receptors all come from a man in his 60s who had recovered from COVID-19.

The chain has TRBV4-1 and TRBJ2-3; possibly TRBD2 for D (5 bases). Per the germline V gene, CDR1 is MGHRA and CDR2 is YSYEKL. The ends were cut back, 1 base at V and 5 bases at J, with 10 bases in the middle. The CDR3 is made up of 14 amino acids. This CDR3 is CASSQGLSGDTQYF. The CDR3 DNA follows: TGCGCCAGCAGCCAAGGTCTAAGCGGAGATACGCAGTATTTT.

Points on this clone: A read error may account for a junction end that differs from germline. V gene TRBV10-3 combines with J gene TRBJ1-2, with D unclear. The CDR3 loop spans 13 amino acids. CDR1 and CDR2 (germline): ENHRY, SYGVKD. The CDR3 protein is CAISGIVNSGYTF. CDR3 DNA sequence: TGTGCCATCAGTGGAATTGTGAACTCTGGCTACACCTTC.

This clone appeared once. The V gene is TRBV7-2, the J gene TRBJ2-1; 9 bases match TRBD2. V trimming: 1 base; J trimming: 10 bases; junction bases outside the gene matches: 14. This CDR3 has 17 residues. CDR1 and CDR2 from the germline V gene are SGHTA and FQGNSA. The CDR3 spells CASSLEFWASGAQEQFF. The CDR3 region has the DNA TGTGCCAGCAGCTTAGAGTTTTGGGCTAGCGGGGCTCAAGAGCAGTTCTTC.

This chain uses TRBV6-5 with TRBJ2-2; perhaps TRBD1 as D (6 bases). This CDR3 is 14 amino acids long. From germline, CDR1 is MNHEY and CDR2 SVGAGI. Trimming pared 4 bases from V and 2 bases from J, leaving 8 bases between. CDR3 sequence (DNA): TGTGCCAGCAGTTGGGACAAAAACACCGGGGAGCTGTTTTTT. This codes for CASSWDKNTGELFF.

This chain joins TRBV30 and TRBJ2-6; tentatively, D is TRBD1 (6 bases). V was trimmed by 1 base and J by 3 bases, leaving 10 bases between them. CDR1 and CDR2 from the germline V gene are GTSNPN and SVGIG (reference sequence). The CDR3 is 15 amino acids. The CDR3 DNA sequence: TGTGCCTGGAGTGCGGACAGATTTGGGGCCAACGTCCTGACTTTC. It yields the protein CAWSADRFGANVLTF.

The V and J genes are TRBV4-1 and TRBJ1-1; D call uncertain. CDR1 and CDR2 (germline): MGHRA, YSYEKL. The V and J ends lost 4 bases and 0 bases respectively, with 18 bases between them. The CDR3 sequence is 17 residues long. CDR3 bases: TGCGCCAGCAGCCCTAATTTGGGAGGAGCCATGAACACTGAAGCTTTCTTT. It translates to CASSPNLGGAMNTEAFF.

DNA of the CDR3: TGTGCCAGCAGTAAACAGGTTAGCACAGATACGCAGTATTTT. Translation gives CASSKQVSTDTQYF. The rearrangement links TRBV27 to TRBJ2-3; D is perhaps TRBD1 (5 bases). This CDR3 region has 14 residues. Per the germline V gene, CDR1 is MNHEY and CDR2 is SMNVEV (reference sequence). With 5 bases removed from V and 0 bases from J, the gap between germline ends came to 9 bases.

This chain links TRBV18 with TRBJ1-2, with no clear D. The CDR3 covers 13 residues. The germline V gene encodes CDR1 KGHSH and CDR2 LQKENI. V lost 0 bases to trimming and J lost 8 bases, with 10 bases between them. The CDR3 protein is CASSPPQEGGYTF. The CDR3 DNA reads as TGTGCCAGCTCACCACCCCAGGAGGGAGGCTACACCTTC.

The chain couples TRBV4-2 to TRBJ1-2; 7 bases are a match to TRBD1. The V and J ends lost 4 bases and 5 bases, in that order; junction bases with no gene match: 13. CDR3 length: 16 residues. Germline CDR1 LGHNA, CDR2 YNFKEQ. CDR3: CASSRGTETPWYGYTF. The DNA for the CDR3 is TGTGCCAGCAGCCGCGGGACAGAAACTCCCTGGTATGGCTACACCTTC.

This clone has just a few counts. The CDR3 DNA is TGTGCCAGTAGCCATAGCGGGGTATTGTTTTTT. Its protein is CASSHSGVLFF. The chain joins TRBV19 to TRBJ1-4, with unresolved D. V dropped 6 bases and J dropped 15 bases, with 14 bases sitting between them. Germline assignment: CDR1 LNHDA and CDR2 SQIVND (reference sequence). The CDR3 loop spans 11 amino acids.

The J gene is TRBJ1-6, the V gene TRBV14; D unclear. Between the trimmed V and J ends, which lost 6 bases and 0 bases, there was a span of 9 bases. Germline V CDR1 and CDR2: SGHDN, FVKESK. This CDR3 spans 15 amino acids. CDR3 sequence reads: CASRGISSYNSPLHF. In DNA, the CDR3 is TGTGCCAGCAGGGGCATTAGCTCCTATAATTCACCCCTCCACTTT.

J is TRBJ1-4 and V is TRBV5-4; a weak D match, TRBD1 (5 bases). The CDR3 runs to 14 residues. The germline V gene has CDR1 SGHNT and CDR2 YYREEE (reference sequence). V was trimmed by 5 bases and J by 4 bases, leaving 12 bases between them. CDR3 sequence: CASSLQGGNEKLFF. For the CDR3, the DNA is TGTGCCAGCAGTCTTCAGGGTGGTAATGAAAAACTGTTTTTT. The full variable domain, with the rest looked up from reference TRBV5-4 and TRBJ1-4, is ETGVTQSPTHLIKTRGQQVTLRCSSQSGHNTVSWYQQALGQGPQFIFQYYREEENGRGNFPPRFSGLQFPNYSSELNVNALELDDSALYLCASSLQGGNEKLFFGSGTQLSVL.

The chain uses TRBV29-1 and TRBJ2-1; maybe TRBD1 (6 bases). V was clipped by 3 bases and J by 0 bases, with 15 bases between them. The germline V gene encodes CDR1 SQVTM and CDR2 ANQGSEA. This CDR3 spans 16 amino acids. Written as DNA, the CDR3 is TGCAGCGTTGACCCGGGACAAACAAGCTCCTACAATGAGCAGTTCTTC. Amino acid sequence: CSVDPGQTSSYNEQFF.

The V and J genes are TRBV15 and TRBJ1-6; 9 bases are shared with TRBD1. Germline CDR1 LNHNV, CDR2 YYDKDF (reference sequence). Trimming removed 4 bases from V and 10 bases from J; junction bases left unmatched: 8. There are 15 residues in the CDR3. CDR3 protein: CATSMGQGFRSPLHF. The CDR3 DNA follows: TGTGCCACCAGCATGGGACAGGGCTTTAGGTCACCCCTCCACTTT. Using reference TRBV15 and TRBJ1-6 for the parts outside the CDR3, the full variable domain is DAMVIQNPRYQVTQFGKPVTLSCSQTLNHNVMYWYQQKSSQAPKLLFHYYDKDFNNEADTPDNFQSRRPNTSFCFLDIRSPGLGDTAMYLCATSMGQGFRSPLHFGNGTRLTVT.

CDR3 in DNA: TGCGCCAGCAGCTCTCAGGGGGAAGGGAACGAGCAGTACTTC. Encoded protein: CASSSQGEGNEQYF. V gene TRBV5-1 combines with J gene TRBJ2-7; 7 bases match TRBD1. The CDR3 has 14 amino acids. Germline-derived CDR1 and CDR2 are SGHRS and YFSETQ. V lost 3 bases and J lost 5; bases outside the gene matches: 8.

The V call is TRBV2, the J call TRBJ2-7; 7 bases align to TRBD1. The V gene end was trimmed by 6 bases and the J gene end by 4 bases; junction bases not matched to a gene: 3. This CDR3 comprises 12 residues. Germline lookup yields CDR1 SNHLY and CDR2 FYNNEI. CDR3 sequence (DNA): TGTGCCAGCAGCCCACAGGGGTACGAGCAGTACTTC. It yields the protein CASSPQGYEQYF.

The J gene is TRBJ2-1, the V gene TRBV7-2, with D uncertain. Germline V CDR1 and CDR2: SGHTA, FQGNSA. CDR3 length: 19 residues. The V and J ends lost 3 bases and 4 bases respectively, with 25 bases between them. CDR3 protein: CASSFQVYEELLTYNEQFF. Written as DNA, the CDR3 is TGTGCCAGCAGCTTCCAAGTCTATGAGGAACTACTCACTTACAATGAGCAGTTCTTC.

The V call is TRBV5-4, the J call TRBJ2-7; 7 bases match TRBD1. Unmatched junction bases numbered 7, after V lost 1 base and J lost 6 bases. There are 14 residues in the CDR3. CDR1 is SGHNT, CDR2 YYREEE, per germline (reference sequence). CDR3 in amino acids: CASSLQDRESEQYF. CDR3 sequence (DNA): TGTGCCAGCAGCTTGCAAGACAGGGAAAGCGAGCAGTACTTC.

The genes are TRBV6-6 and TRBJ1-2; D not certain. Germline CDR1 MNHNY, CDR2 SVGAGI (reference sequence). There are 12 residues in the CDR3. V gave up 5 bases and J gave up 5 bases, with 9 bases separating them. For the CDR3, the DNA is TGTGCCAGCAGTCAGGAGTTATATGGCTACACCTTC. It encodes CASSQELYGYTF.

The chain employs TRBV6-4 and TRBJ2-6, with D unresolved. Trimming shortened V by 2 bases and J by 0 bases, and 5 bases separated the two germline ends. Germline loops: CDR1 MRHNA, CDR2 SNTAGT. The CDR3 runs 15 residues. The CDR3 sequence is CASSDDNSGANVLTF. The CDR3 DNA reads as TGTGCCAGCAGTGACGACAACTCTGGGGCCAACGTCCTGACTTTC.